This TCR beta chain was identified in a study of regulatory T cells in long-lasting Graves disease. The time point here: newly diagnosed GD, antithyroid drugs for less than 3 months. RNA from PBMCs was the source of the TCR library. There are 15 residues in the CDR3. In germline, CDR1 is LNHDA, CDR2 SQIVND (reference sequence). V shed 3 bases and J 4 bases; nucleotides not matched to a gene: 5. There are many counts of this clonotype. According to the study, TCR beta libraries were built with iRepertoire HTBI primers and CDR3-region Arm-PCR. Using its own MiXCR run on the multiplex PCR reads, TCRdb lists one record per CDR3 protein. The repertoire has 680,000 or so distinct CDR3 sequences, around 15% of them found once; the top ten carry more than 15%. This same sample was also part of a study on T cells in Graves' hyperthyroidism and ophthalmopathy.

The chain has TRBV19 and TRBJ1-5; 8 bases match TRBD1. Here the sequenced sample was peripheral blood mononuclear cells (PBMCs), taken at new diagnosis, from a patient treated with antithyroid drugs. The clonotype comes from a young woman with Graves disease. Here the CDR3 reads CASSMDRARNQPQHF. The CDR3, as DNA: TGTGCCAGTAGTATGGACAGGGCCCGTAATCAGCCCCAGCATTTT. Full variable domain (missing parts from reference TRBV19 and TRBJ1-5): DGGITQSPKYLFRKEGQNVTLSCEQNLNHDAMYWYRQDPGQGLRLIYYSQIVNDFQKGDIAEGYSVSREKKESFPLTVTSAQKNPTAFYLCASSMDRARNQPQHFGDGTRLSIL.